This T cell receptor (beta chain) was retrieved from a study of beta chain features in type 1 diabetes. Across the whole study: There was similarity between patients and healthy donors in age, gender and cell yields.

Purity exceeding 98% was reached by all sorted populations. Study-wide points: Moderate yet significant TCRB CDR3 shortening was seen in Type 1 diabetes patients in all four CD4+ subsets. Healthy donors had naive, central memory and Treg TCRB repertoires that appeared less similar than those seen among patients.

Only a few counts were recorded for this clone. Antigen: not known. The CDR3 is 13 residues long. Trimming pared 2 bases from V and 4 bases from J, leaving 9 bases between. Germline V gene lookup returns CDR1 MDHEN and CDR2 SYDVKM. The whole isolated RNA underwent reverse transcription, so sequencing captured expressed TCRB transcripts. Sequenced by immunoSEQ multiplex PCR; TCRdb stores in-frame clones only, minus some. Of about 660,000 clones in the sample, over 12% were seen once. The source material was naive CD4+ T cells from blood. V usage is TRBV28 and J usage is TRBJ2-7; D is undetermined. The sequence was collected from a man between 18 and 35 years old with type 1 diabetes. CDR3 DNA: TGTGCCAGCAGTTTAGGGGTTCGGTACGAGCAGTACTTC. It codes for CASSLGVRYEQYF. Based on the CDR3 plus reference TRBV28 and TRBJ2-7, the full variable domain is DVKVTQSSRYLVKRTGEKVFLECVQDMDHENMFWYRQDPGLGLRLIYFSYDVKMKEKGDIPEGYSVSREKKERFSLILESASTNQTSMYLCASSLGVRYEQYFGPGTRLTVT.